The source of this TCR beta chain is a study of OX40 agonist ivuxolimab in advanced cancers. Study overall: The dose-escalation group included hepatocellular carcinoma, melanoma, renal cell carcinoma and head and neck cancer. Checkpoint inhibitors had been given previously to roughly 40% of patients.

The CDR3 is 12 amino acids. The germline CDR1 and CDR2 sequences are LNHDA and SQIVND (reference sequence). V was trimmed by 7 bases and J by 8 bases, leaving 14 bases between them. Sequencing was performed with immunoSEQ multiplex PCR; in TCRdb, only in-frame clones are kept and a portion is missing. The table includes approximately 69,000 clones, approximately 91% detected once. Study-level findings and limits: CD4+ T cells averaged fewer expanded clones than CD8+ T cells. Within 6 weeks, CD4+ and CD8+ blood T cells expanded clonally at 0.1 to 3.0 mg/kg.

As concerns this clone: Its antigen is not identified.

The V call is TRBV19, the J call TRBJ1-2, with D possibly matching TRBD1 (6 bases). The sequence was obtained from an adult with an advanced solid tumor such as melanoma, head and neck, liver or kidney cancer. The sequenced sample was CD4+ or CD8+ T cells sorted from blood, obtained in a trial of the OX40 agonist ivuxolimab. In nucleotides, the CDR3 is TGTGCCAGTAATTTGGCGGGGGGCGGCTACACCTTC. Its protein is CASNLAGGGYTF.